Listed below are T cell receptor beta chains from one sample, sequenced in a study of shared clonotypes between healthy human individuals. Produced via immunoSEQ multiplex PCR; TCRdb's table is partial and in-frame only. The profile shows about 2.4 million clones, approximately 93% of them singletons. Specimen: naive CD4+ T cells from PBMCs. The receptors were gathered from a man aged 18 to 29 in good health. Some clones in this sample may be carry-over from other donors' samples. The CDR3 runs from the conserved cysteine through the conserved F or W. The order of the fields is clone size, V gene, D gene, J gene, CDR3 DNA, CDR3 protein. A D gene is named only where the DNA matches it firmly. The size of a clone is reported for some rows only, either as once, few or many, or as a class for expanded clones.

size: NA
V: TRBV6-5
D: NA
J: TRBJ1-2
DNA: TGTGCCAGCAGTTACTCTACAGGCGCCGGTCCCTATGGCTACACCTTC
CDR3: CASSYSTGAGPYGYTF

size: NA
V: TRBV2
D: NA
J: TRBJ1-5
DNA: TGTGCCAGCAGTGATCAGGGCAGCAATCAGCCCCAGCATTTT
CDR3: CASSDQGSNQPQHF

size: NA
V: TRBV7-2
D: TRBD2
J: TRBJ2-7
DNA: TGTGCCAGCAGCCCAGGAGGTTGGGGTGGCGGGAGGGGGACCTACGAGCAGTACTTC
CDR3: CASSPGGWGGGRGTYEQYF

size: NA
V: TRBV9
D: TRBD1
J: TRBJ1-2
DNA: TGTGCCAGCAGCCCCCATGGACAGGTTATGAGTGGCTACACCTTC
CDR3: CASSPHGQVMSGYTF

size: NA
V: TRBV29-1
D: TRBD2
J: TRBJ2-1
DNA: TGCAGCGTTGAAGTTTCGGCTAGCGGGAGTTACAATGAGCAGTTCTTC
CDR3: CSVEVSASGSYNEQFF

size: NA
V: TRBV14
D: NA
J: TRBJ1-2
DNA: TGTGCCAGCAGCCAAGATTTCAATAACGATGGCTACACCTTC
CDR3: CASSQDFNNDGYTF

size: NA
V: TRBV7-2
D: NA
J: TRBJ1-2
DNA: TGTGCCAGCAGCTTAGCAAGGACCTATGGCTACACCTTC
CDR3: CASSLARTYGYTF

size: once
V: TRBV4-2
D: TRBD2
J: TRBJ2-7
DNA: TGTGCCAGCAGCCATCAGCGAGGGGCTAGCGGGAGGGCGGGGGACTACGAGCAGTACTTC
CDR3: CASSHQRGASGRAGDYEQYF

size: NA
V: TRBV5-1
D: NA
J: TRBJ2-7
DNA: TGCGCCAGCAGCTTGGCCTATGGGGATTACGAGCAGTACTTC
CDR3: CASSLAYGDYEQYF

size: NA
V: TRBV4-2
D: NA
J: TRBJ2-3
DNA: TGTGCCAGCAGCCCGAACCCACGGACTATAAGCCGTCATACAGATACGCAGTATTTT
CDR3: CASSPNPRTISRHTDTQYF

size: NA
V: TRBV30
D: NA
J: TRBJ2-3
DNA: TGTGCCTGGAGACGCGGGCTAAGCACAGATACGCAGTATTTT
CDR3: CAWRRGLSTDTQYF

size: NA
V: TRBV5-6
D: NA
J: TRBJ1-1
DNA: TGTGCCAGCAGCTATGAGGTGGGGGGCGCAAGGACTGAAGCTTTCTTT
CDR3: CASSYEVGGARTEAFF

size: NA
V: TRBV28
D: TRBD1
J: TRBJ2-7
DNA: TGTGCCAGCAGTTTGACAGGGGGCTACGAGCAGTACTTC
CDR3: CASSLTGGYEQYF

size: once
V: TRBV10-3
D: NA
J: TRBJ2-3
DNA: TGTGCCATCAAGCTAGCCGGGAGCACAGATACGCAGTATTTT
CDR3: CAIKLAGSTDTQYF

size: NA
V: TRBV5-1
D: NA
J: TRBJ2-1
DNA: TGCGCCAGCGTCTTAAGGGGGTGGGCTGACTCCTACAATGAGCAGTTCTTC
CDR3: CASVLRGWADSYNEQFF

size: few
V: TRBV4-1
D: NA
J: TRBJ1-2
DNA: TGCGCCAGCAGCCAACTGGCTACCCTTGACTATGGCTACACCTTC
CDR3: CASSQLATLDYGYTF

size: NA
V: TRBV29-1
D: NA
J: TRBJ2-1
DNA: TGCAGCGTTGAACAGGGTGAGCAGTTCTTC
CDR3: CSVEQGEQFF

size: NA
V: TRBV7-6
D: NA
J: TRBJ2-7
DNA: TGTGCCAGCAGCTTAGAGTACGAGCAGTACTTC
CDR3: CASSLEYEQYF

size: NA
V: TRBV29-1
D: NA
J: TRBJ2-3
DNA: TGCAGCGTAAGACAGGAGGGCACAGATACGCAGTATTTT
CDR3: CSVRQEGTDTQYF

size: NA
V: TRBV7-2
D: NA
J: TRBJ2-7
DNA: TGTGCCAGCAGCTCAAGCCGGGGTCCCTCCTACGAGCAGTACTTC
CDR3: CASSSSRGPSYEQYF

size: NA
V: TRBV18
D: TRBD2
J: TRBJ2-1
DNA: TGTGCCAGCTCACCAGTCGTGTCTAGCGGGAGATTATCAGTTGCTGGCAATGAGCAGTTCTTC
CDR3: CASSPVVSSGRLSVAGNEQFF

size: NA
V: TRBV4-1
D: NA
J: TRBJ2-3
DNA: TGCGCCAGCAGCCAAGGGTCGGAGGGCCTATATACGCAGTATTTT
CDR3: CASSQGSEGLYTQYF

size: NA
V: TRBV12-5
D: NA
J: TRBJ1-1
DNA: TGTGCTAGTGGTTTGGAGGGTCCGGGGACTGAAGCTTTCTTT
CDR3: CASGLEGPGTEAFF

size: NA
V: TRBV5-1
D: NA
J: TRBJ2-5
DNA: TGCGCCAGCAGCTTGGGCAGGGCCCAAGAGACCCAGTACTTC
CDR3: CASSLGRAQETQYF

size: NA
V: TRBV9
D: NA
J: TRBJ2-2
DNA: TGTGCCAGCAGCGTATTTTCGAACACCGGGGAGCTGTTTTTT
CDR3: CASSVFSNTGELFF

size: NA
V: TRBV5-8
D: NA
J: TRBJ1-2
DNA: TGTGCCAGCAGCTTGGTGGACGGCGGACCCTATGGCTACACCTTC
CDR3: CASSLVDGGPYGYTF

size: NA
V: TRBV5-1
D: TRBD1
J: TRBJ1-2
DNA: TGCGCCAGCAGCTACGGGACAGATTATGGCTACACCTTC
CDR3: CASSYGTDYGYTF

size: NA
V: TRBV5-4
D: NA
J: TRBJ2-7
DNA: TGTGCCAGCAGCGGCGGCCGGGACGCCTCCTACGAGCAGTACTTC
CDR3: CASSGGRDASYEQYF

size: NA
V: TRBV9
D: NA
J: TRBJ2-2
DNA: TGTGCCAGCATGGCAGGCAGTACGAACACCGGGGAGCTGTTTTTT
CDR3: CASMAGSTNTGELFF

size: NA
V: TRBV7-9
D: TRBD1
J: TRBJ2-7
DNA: TGTGCCAGCAGCTTGGCCGGGACAGCTCCCTACGAGCAGTACTTC
CDR3: CASSLAGTAPYEQYF

size: once
V: TRBV5-1
D: NA
J: TRBJ2-3
DNA: TGCGCCAGCAGCCCATCAGGCAATGCAGATACGCAGTATTTT
CDR3: CASSPSGNADTQYF

size: few
V: TRBV6-5
D: NA
J: TRBJ1-2
DNA: TGTGCCAGCAGTTCGGCATACTCTAAGGGCTACACCTTC
CDR3: CASSSAYSKGYTF

size: NA
V: TRBV5-4
D: NA
J: TRBJ1-4
DNA: TGTGCCAGCAGCCCGGGGGGTACAACTAATGAAAAACTGTTTTTT
CDR3: CASSPGGTTNEKLFF

size: NA
V: TRBV7-9
D: TRBD1
J: TRBJ2-2
DNA: TGTGCCAGCAGCGCGCGACAGGGCGAGATGAACACCGGGGAGCTGTTTTTT
CDR3: CASSARQGEMNTGELFF

size: NA
V: TRBV11-2
D: NA
J: TRBJ1-2
DNA: TGTGCCAGCAGCCCCTTACTCTATGGCTACACCTTC
CDR3: CASSPLLYGYTF

size: NA
V: TRBV27
D: NA
J: TRBJ1-4
DNA: TGTGCCAGCAGTGATGAGGGAGGGGATCCAACTAATGAAAAACTGTTTTTT
CDR3: CASSDEGGDPTNEKLFF

size: NA
V: TRBV7-7
D: NA
J: TRBJ2-1
DNA: TGTGCCAGCAGCCCGCTTTCGGGGGATTACAATGAGCAGTTCTTC
CDR3: CASSPLSGDYNEQFF

size: NA
V: TRBV2
D: NA
J: TRBJ1-4
DNA: TGTGCCAGCGTCCTTGAAAAACTGTTTTTT
CDR3: CASVLEKLFF

size: NA
V: TRBV18
D: NA
J: TRBJ2-7
DNA: TGTGCCAGCTCTCCAAACGGGCCCGGGGCTAGCTACGAGCAGTACTTC
CDR3: CASSPNGPGASYEQYF

size: once
V: TRBV5-4
D: NA
J: TRBJ2-5
DNA: TGTGCCAGCAGCCCATACCTAGCGCAGATACAAGAGACCCAGTACTTC
CDR3: CASSPYLAQIQETQYF